These 27 T cell receptor beta chains originate from one sample sequenced in a study of T-cell reconstitution after alpha-beta-depleted transplantation in children. Unique molecular identifiers tagged the TCRbeta library. MiXCR was run by TCRdb on the PCR reads, yielding one entry per CDR3 protein. This table holds around 120,000 distinct CDR3 sequences, 20% to 25% found once. The sample was PBMCs, mostly from graft donor cells, taken 180 days after TCRalphabeta/CD19-depleted stem cell transplant. Receptor source: a male patient between 2 and 9 years old who had a stem cell transplant for chronic granulomatous disease, so the T cells may come from the graft donor.

This clonotype turned up a few times. The chain joins TRBV30 to TRBJ2-7, with 10 bases identical to TRBD1. Trimming took 4 bases from V and 3 from J; bases not matched to a gene: 6. This CDR3 has 14 residues. Germline-derived CDR1 and CDR2 are GTSNPN and SVGIG (reference sequence). The CDR3 reads CAWTPGTGDYEQYF. The CDR3 nucleotides are TGTGCCTGGACCCCTGGGACAGGGGACTACGAGCAGTACTTC.

This clonotype was counted only a few times. The rearrangement joins TRBV3-1 to TRBJ2-1, with D tentatively TRBD1 or TRBD2 (5 bases each). This CDR3 region has 15 residues. Germline CDR1 reads LGHDT; CDR2 reads YNNKEL (reference sequence). Trimming removed 7 bases at V and 0 bases at J, with 13 bases between. The CDR3 region is CASTTWGNSYNEQFF. The DNA of the CDR3 is TGTGCCAGCACTACCTGGGGGAACTCCTACAATGAGCAGTTCTTC.

The CDR3 DNA sequence: TGCAGTGCTAGAGATGACCGGGGTTCCTCCTACAATGAGCAGTTCTTC. Encoded protein: CSARDDRGSSYNEQFF. V gene TRBV20-1 combines with J gene TRBJ2-1, with D perhaps matching TRBD2 (5 bases). The CDR3 is made up of 16 amino acids. In germline, CDR1 is DFQATT, CDR2 SNEGSKA (reference sequence). Trimming stripped 0 bases from V and 0 bases from J, with 12 bases between.

Regarding this clonotype: A much larger clone lies a single base off, so this may be a read error. The rearrangement uses TRBV4-1 and TRBJ2-6; D is perhaps TRBD1 (5 bases). CDR1 is MGHRA, CDR2 YSYEKL, per germline. The CDR3 extends over 18 amino acids. The DNA for the CDR3 is TGCGCCGGCAGCCAAGTGCAGGGTAGCAGGTCTGGGGCCAACGTCCTGACTTTC. Amino acid sequence: CAGSQVQGSRSGANVLTF.

This chain joins TRBV20-1 and TRBJ1-5, with D tentatively TRBD1 (5 bases). The germline CDR1 and CDR2 sequences are DFQATT and SNEGSKA (reference sequence). With 4 bases removed from V and 4 bases from J, the gap between germline ends came to 11 bases. The CDR3 consists of 13 residues. The CDR3 sequence: CSATRQSNQPQHF. For the CDR3, the DNA is TGCAGTGCTACCCGACAGTCGAATCAGCCCCAGCATTTT.

This rearrangement joins TRBV7-2 to TRBJ2-5; D tentatively reads TRBD1 or TRBD2 (5 bases each). V was cut by 0 bases and J by 5 bases, with 13 bases left in between. CDR3 length equals 15 residues. Germline assignment: CDR1 SGHTA and CDR2 FQGNSA. The CDR3 region has the DNA TGTGCCAGCAGCTTAGCGCGGGCAGGGTGGGAGACCCAGTACTTC. Amino acid sequence: CASSLARAGWETQYF.

V usage is TRBV9 and J usage is TRBJ2-3; possible D gene TRBD2, 6 bases. CDR1 and CDR2 (germline): SGDLS, YYNGEE. Trimming stripped 0 bases from V and 4 bases from J, with 9 bases between. The CDR3 has 14 residues. DNA of the CDR3: TGTGCCAGCAGCGTAGATTCGGGGGCAGATACGCAGTATTTT. Protein product: CASSVDSGADTQYF.

The chain's CDR3 is CATPRGQYNSPLHF. The DNA of the CDR3 is TGTGCCACTCCCCGGGGACAGTATAATTCACCCCTCCACTTT. The genes are TRBV24-1 and TRBJ1-6, with TRBD1 matching over 7 bases. V gave up 10 bases and J gave up 4 bases; unmatched junction bases: 6. The CDR3 is made up of 14 amino acids. Germline V CDR1 and CDR2: KGHDR, SFDVKD.

The chain is built from TRBV10-3 and TRBJ2-6; TRBD1 aligns across 9 bases. Germline CDR1 ENHRY, CDR2 SYGVKD. This CDR3 is built from 17 residues. V was pared by 5 bases and J by 2 bases, with 7 bases of the junction left unmatched. The DNA of the CDR3 is TGTGCCATCAGTAGTCCCGGGACAGGGACTGGGGCCAACGTCCTGACTTTC. Encoded protein: CAISSPGTGTGANVLTF.

The table lists this clonotype with a few counts. The V gene is TRBV5-1, the J gene TRBJ2-3, with D perhaps assigned TRBD1 or TRBD2 (5 bases each). Germline V lookup: CDR1 SGHRS, CDR2 YFSETQ. Trimming removed 4 bases at V and 8 bases at J, with 14 bases between. The CDR3 covers 13 residues. CDR3: CASSDDGGGTQYF. The CDR3 bases are TGCGCCAGCAGCGACGACGGTGGGGGTACGCAGTATTTT.

This clonotype was seen a handful of times. The rearrangement uses TRBV12-3 or TRBV12-4 and TRBJ1-1; no reliable D call. The CDR3 sequence is 10 residues long. Trimming removed 5 bases from V and 6 bases from J, with 4 bases in between. The CDR3 spells CASSSAEAFF. Written as DNA, the CDR3 is TGTGCCAGCAGTAGCGCTGAAGCTTTCTTT.

This clonotype was observed many times. The genes are TRBV28 and TRBJ2-7; D is uncertain. Germline CDR1 reads MDHEN; CDR2 reads SYDVKM. Between the trimmed V and J ends, which lost 6 bases and 2 bases, there was a span of 11 bases. This CDR3 comprises 13 residues. CDR3 residues: CASSIRVPYEQYF. CDR3 nucleotides: TGTGCCAGCAGCATCCGAGTTCCCTACGAGCAGTACTTC. The full variable domain, its missing parts supplied by reference TRBV28 and TRBJ2-7, is DVKVTQSSRYLVKRTGEKVFLECVQDMDHENMFWYRQDPGLGLRLIYFSYDVKMKEKGDIPEGYSVSREKKERFSLILESASTNQTSMYLCASSIRVPYEQYFGPGTRLTVT.

This clonotype showed up many times. V is TRBV29-1 and J is TRBJ2-2, with 10 bases that match TRBD2. The CDR3 has 15 residues. The V gene's germline CDR1 is SQVTM and CDR2 ANQGSEA. Unmatched junction bases numbered 2, after V lost 4 bases and J lost 0 bases. The CDR3 is CSVVTSGANTGELFF. CDR3 coding DNA: TGCAGCGTTGTCACTAGCGGGGCGAACACCGGGGAGCTGTTTTTT.

The chain carries TRBV7-9 and TRBJ2-3, with unresolved D. CDR1 is SEHNR and CDR2 is FQNEAQ in the germline V gene (reference sequence). Trimming shortened V by 5 bases and J by 5 bases, and 14 bases separated the two germline ends. This CDR3 is 14 amino acids long. CDR3 protein: CASSLDHDRDTQYF. The DNA of the CDR3 is TGTGCCAGCAGCCTGGACCACGACCGAGATACGCAGTATTTT.

This rearrangement joins TRBV12-3 or TRBV12-4 to TRBJ2-1, with 7 bases identical to TRBD1. The CDR3 is 17 residues long. The V segment lost 1 base and the J segment 3 bases; nucleotides outside the gene matches: 9. CDR3 residues: CASSLEADRPFYNEQFF. The DNA of the CDR3 is TGTGCCAGCAGTTTAGAAGCGGACAGGCCGTTCTACAATGAGCAGTTCTTC.

The chain carries TRBV20-1 and TRBJ2-4; D unclear. Trimming shortened V by 6 bases and J by 0 bases, and 15 bases separated the two germline ends. Germline CDR1 is DFQATT and CDR2 is SNEGSKA (reference sequence). This CDR3 contains 15 residues. This CDR3 reads CSASYDLPAKNIQYF. CDR3 DNA: TGCAGTGCGAGCTACGATCTGCCAGCCAAAAACATTCAGTACTTC.

V is TRBV12-3 or TRBV12-4 and J is TRBJ2-1; TRBD2 matches 9 bases. With V trimmed by 7 bases and J by 0 bases, 13 bases remained unmatched. This CDR3 region has 18 residues. CDR3 coding DNA: TGTGCCAGCAAACCTTGGAGCGGGGGGAAAAGCTCCTACAATGAGCAGTTCTTC. Encoded protein: CASKPWSGGKSSYNEQFF.

This clonotype was seen a single time. The gene calls are TRBV29-1 and TRBJ2-1; TRBD1 might be the D (6 bases). This CDR3 comprises 14 residues. With 4 bases removed from V and 1 base from J, the gap between germline ends came to 11 bases. Germline loops: CDR1 SQVTM, CDR2 ANQGSEA. The CDR3 DNA reads TGCAGCGTTGGGACAGACCTTTCCTACAATGAGCAGTTCTTC. Its translation: CSVGTDLSYNEQFF.

V usage is TRBV10-3 and J usage is TRBJ2-7; D not certain. Germline loops: CDR1 ENHRY, CDR2 SYGVKD. CDR3 length equals 14 residues. Trimming shortened V by 0 bases and J by 6 bases, and 12 bases separated the two germline ends. In DNA form, the CDR3 reads TGTGCCATCAGTGAGTCTAGAGACGGCGCCGAGCAGTACTTC. It specifies CAISESRDGAEQYF.

This chain's CDR3 is CASSLDARFTGELFF. The CDR3 nucleotides read TGTGCCAGCAGCTTAGATGCCAGATTCACCGGGGAGCTGTTTTTT. The chain employs TRBV11-3 and TRBJ2-2; no reliable D call. Germline-derived CDR1 and CDR2 are SGHNT and YENEEA. V gave up 0 bases and J gave up 4 bases, with 9 bases separating them. This CDR3 region has 15 residues.

The CDR3 nucleotides are TGTGCCATCAGTTTAACTCTGGTCGGATTCCGACTAGCGAGCTCCTACGAGCAGTACTTC. It yields the protein CAISLTLVGFRLASSYEQYF. This chain uses TRBV10-3 with TRBJ2-7, with 8 positions matching TRBD2. The germline gives CDR1 ENHRY, CDR2 SYGVKD. After removal of 5 bases from V and 0 bases from J, the junction contained 21 bases not matched to a gene. This CDR3 has 20 amino acids.

The chain links TRBV29-1 to TRBJ2-1; no reliable D call. This CDR3 comprises 11 residues. CDR1 is SQVTM, CDR2 ANQGSEA, per germline. V lost 8 bases and J lost 3, with 8 bases in between. The CDR3 sequence is CSLGFYNEQFF. The CDR3 DNA sequence: TGCAGCCTGGGCTTCTACAATGAGCAGTTCTTC.

This chain uses TRBV9 with TRBJ2-3; D unresolved. CDR1 is SGDLS and CDR2 is YYNGEE in the germline V gene. The CDR3 consists of 12 residues. The V end lost 4 bases, the J end lost 8 bases, and 11 bases lay between the germline ends. The CDR3 loop reads CASSPSGPTQYF. The DNA for the CDR3 is TGTGCCAGCAGCCCCAGTGGGCCTACGCAGTATTTT.

The CDR3 is CASRGGEAFF. In nucleotides, the CDR3 is TGTGCCAGCAGAGGGGGTGAAGCTTTCTTT. The chain combines TRBV4-2 with TRBJ1-1, with D possibly matching TRBD1 (6 bases). Germline values: CDR1 LGHNA, CDR2 YNFKEQ. The CDR3 is 10 residues long. V lost 6 bases, J lost 7 bases, and 6 bases lay in between.

The chain joins TRBV11-2 to TRBJ1-1, with no clear D. Germline V lookup: CDR1 SGHAT, CDR2 FQNNGV. V lost 3 bases and J lost 7, with 18 bases in between. The CDR3 has 15 amino acids. Here the CDR3 DNA reads TGTGCCAGCAGCTTCCATCCCCCCTCTTTGTATGAAGCTTTCTTT. Translating gives CASSFHPPSLYEAFF. Combining the CDR3 with reference TRBV11-2 and TRBJ1-1 gives the whole variable domain EAGVAQSPRYKIIEKRQSVAFWCNPISGHATLYWYQQILGQGPKLLIQFQNNGVVDDSQLPKDRFSAERLKGVDSTLKIQPAKLEDSAVYLCASSFHPPSLYEAFFGQGTRLTVV.

This chain connects TRBV12-3 or TRBV12-4 to TRBJ1-5, with 7 bases aligning to TRBD1. The CDR3 has 14 amino acids. The trim removed 5 bases at V and 6 bases at J, leaving 7 bases unmatched. The CDR3 here is CASSTGTVSQPQHF. For the CDR3, the DNA is TGTGCCAGCAGTACTGGGACAGTTTCTCAGCCCCAGCATTTT.

The chain recombines TRBV10-3 with TRBJ2-5, with TRBD1 matching over 11 bases. After removal of 6 bases from V and 0 bases from J, the junction contained 6 bases not matched to a gene. Germline V gene lookup returns CDR1 ENHRY and CDR2 SYGVKD. The CDR3 is 16 amino acids. As DNA, the CDR3 is TGTGCCATCAGGGACAGGGGGCCATCAAACCAAGAGACCCAGTACTTC. As protein: CAIRDRGPSNQETQYF.